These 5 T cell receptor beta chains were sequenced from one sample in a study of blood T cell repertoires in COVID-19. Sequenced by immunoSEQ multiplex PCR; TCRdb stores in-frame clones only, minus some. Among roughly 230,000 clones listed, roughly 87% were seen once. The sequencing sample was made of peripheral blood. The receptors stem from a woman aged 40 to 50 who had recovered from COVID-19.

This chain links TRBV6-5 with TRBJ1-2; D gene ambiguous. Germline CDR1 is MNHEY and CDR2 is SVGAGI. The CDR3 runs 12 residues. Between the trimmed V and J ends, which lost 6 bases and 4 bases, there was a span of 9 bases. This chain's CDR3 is CASRSGTYGYTF. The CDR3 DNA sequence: TGTGCCAGCAGGTCGGGAACCTATGGCTACACCTTC.

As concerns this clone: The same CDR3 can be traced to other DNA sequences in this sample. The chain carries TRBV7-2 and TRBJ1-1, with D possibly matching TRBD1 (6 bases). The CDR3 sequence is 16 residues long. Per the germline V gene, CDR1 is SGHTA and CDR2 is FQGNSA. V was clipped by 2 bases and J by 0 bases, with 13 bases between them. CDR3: CASSLYPTGMNTEAFF. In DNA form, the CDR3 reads TGTGCCAGCAGCTTATACCCGACAGGAATGAACACTGAAGCTTTCTTT.

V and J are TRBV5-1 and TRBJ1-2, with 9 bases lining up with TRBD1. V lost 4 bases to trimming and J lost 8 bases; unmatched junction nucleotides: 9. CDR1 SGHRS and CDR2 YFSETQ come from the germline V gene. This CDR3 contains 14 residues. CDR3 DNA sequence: TGCGCCAGCAGCCCTGGGGGACAGGGCGGCGGCTACACCTTC. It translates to CASSPGGQGGGYTF.

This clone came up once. CDR3 protein: CASREADTQYF. CDR3 DNA sequence: TGTGCCAGCCGGGAAGCAGATACGCAGTATTTT. The chain joins TRBV18 to TRBJ2-3; possible D gene TRBD2, 5 bases. The germline V and J ends were trimmed by 8 bases and 4 bases, with 7 bases remaining between them. Germline loops: CDR1 KGHSH, CDR2 LQKENI. The CDR3 consists of 11 residues. Filled out from reference TRBV18 and TRBJ2-3, the complete variable domain reads NAGVMQNPRHLVRRRGQEARLRCSPMKGHSHVYWYRQLPEEGLKFMVYLQKENIIDESGMPKERFSAEFPKEGPSILRIQQVVRGDSAAYFCASREADTQYFGPGTRLTVL.

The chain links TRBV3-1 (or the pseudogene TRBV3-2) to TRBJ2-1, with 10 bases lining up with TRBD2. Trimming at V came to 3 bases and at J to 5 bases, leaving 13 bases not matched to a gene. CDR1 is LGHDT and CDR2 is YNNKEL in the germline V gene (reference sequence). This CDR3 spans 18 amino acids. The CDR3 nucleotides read TGTGCCAGCAGCCATCGGGGCCTAGCGGGAGTCTCTAACAATGAGCAGTTCTTC. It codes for CASSHRGLAGVSNNEQFF.